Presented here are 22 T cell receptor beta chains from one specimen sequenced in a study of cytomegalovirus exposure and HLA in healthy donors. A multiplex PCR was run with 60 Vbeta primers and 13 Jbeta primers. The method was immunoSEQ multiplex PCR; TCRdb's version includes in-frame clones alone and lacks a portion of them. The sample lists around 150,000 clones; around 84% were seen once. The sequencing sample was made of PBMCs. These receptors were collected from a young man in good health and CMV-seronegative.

CDR3 sequence reads: CASSGQEIGGYTF. Here the CDR3 DNA reads TGTGCCAGCAGTGGACAGGAGATTGGTGGCTACACCTTC. This chain links TRBV6-5 with TRBJ1-2; TRBD1 aligns across 7 bases. Unmatched junction bases numbered 7, after V lost 5 bases and J lost 7 bases. CDR1 and CDR2 (germline): MNHEY, SVGAGI. This CDR3 contains 13 residues.

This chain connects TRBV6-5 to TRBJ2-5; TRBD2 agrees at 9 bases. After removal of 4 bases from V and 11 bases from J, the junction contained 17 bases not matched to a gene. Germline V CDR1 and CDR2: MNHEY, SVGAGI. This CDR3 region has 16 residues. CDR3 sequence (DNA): TGTGCCAGCAGTTCCGATAGGGCTAGCGGGGATCGGGAGCAGTACTTC. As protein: CASSSDRASGDREQYF.

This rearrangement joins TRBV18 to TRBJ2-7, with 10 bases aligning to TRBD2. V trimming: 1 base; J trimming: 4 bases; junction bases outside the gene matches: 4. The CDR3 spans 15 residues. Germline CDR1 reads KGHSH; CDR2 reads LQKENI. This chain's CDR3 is CASSPLAGGGYEQYF. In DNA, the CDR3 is TGTGCCAGCTCACCACTAGCGGGAGGCGGGTACGAGCAGTACTTC.

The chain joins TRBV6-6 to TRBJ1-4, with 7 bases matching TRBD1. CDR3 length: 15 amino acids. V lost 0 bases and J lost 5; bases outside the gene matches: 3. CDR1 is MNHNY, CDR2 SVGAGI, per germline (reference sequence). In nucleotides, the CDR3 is TGTGCCAGCAGTTACTCGGGGACAGTGAATGAAAAACTGTTTTTT. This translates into CASSYSGTVNEKLFF.

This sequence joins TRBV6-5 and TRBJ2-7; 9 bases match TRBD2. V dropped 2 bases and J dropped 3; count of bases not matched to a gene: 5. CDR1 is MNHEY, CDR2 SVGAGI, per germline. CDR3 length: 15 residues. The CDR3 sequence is CASSYGSSGSYEQYF. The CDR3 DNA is TGTGCCAGCAGTTACGGGAGTAGCGGGAGCTACGAGCAGTACTTC.

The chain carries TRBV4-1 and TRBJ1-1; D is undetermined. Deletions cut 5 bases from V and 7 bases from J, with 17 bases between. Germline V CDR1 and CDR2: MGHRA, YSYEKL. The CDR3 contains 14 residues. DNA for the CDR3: TGCGCCAGCAGCTCCCCCACGGCAGCGCGTGAAGCTTTCTTT. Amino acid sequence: CASSSPTAAREAFF.

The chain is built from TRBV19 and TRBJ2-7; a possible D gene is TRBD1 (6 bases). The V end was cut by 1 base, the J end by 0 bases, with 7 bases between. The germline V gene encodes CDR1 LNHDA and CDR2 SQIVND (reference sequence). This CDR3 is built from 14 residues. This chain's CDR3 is CASSIGTASYEQYF. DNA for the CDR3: TGTGCCAGTAGTATAGGGACAGCCTCCTACGAGCAGTACTTC.

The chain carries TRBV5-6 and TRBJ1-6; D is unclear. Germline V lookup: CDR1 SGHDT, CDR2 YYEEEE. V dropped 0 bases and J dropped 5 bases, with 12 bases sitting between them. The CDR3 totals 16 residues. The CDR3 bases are TGTGCCAGCAGCTTGGGCAGGCCTTCCGATAATTCACCCCTCCACTTT. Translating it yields CASSLGRPSDNSPLHF.

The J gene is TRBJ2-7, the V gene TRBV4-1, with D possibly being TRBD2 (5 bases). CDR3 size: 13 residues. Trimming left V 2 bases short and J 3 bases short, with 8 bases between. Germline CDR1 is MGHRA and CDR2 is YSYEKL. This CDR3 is CASSQIRGYEQYF. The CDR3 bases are TGCGCCAGCAGCCAAATTCGGGGCTACGAGCAGTACTTC.

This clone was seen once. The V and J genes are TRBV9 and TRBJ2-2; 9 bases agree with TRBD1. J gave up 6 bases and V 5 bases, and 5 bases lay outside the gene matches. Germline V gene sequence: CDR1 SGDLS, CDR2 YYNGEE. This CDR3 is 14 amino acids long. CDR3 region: CASRRDRVAGELFF. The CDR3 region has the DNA TGTGCCAGCAGACGGGACAGGGTGGCCGGGGAGCTGTTTTTT.

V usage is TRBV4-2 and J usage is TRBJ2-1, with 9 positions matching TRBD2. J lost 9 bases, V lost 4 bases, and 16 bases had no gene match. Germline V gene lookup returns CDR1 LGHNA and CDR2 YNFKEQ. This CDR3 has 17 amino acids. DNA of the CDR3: TGTGCCAGCAGCCGCAAGGGCGGGGGGGCCGGTGCGGGTGAGCAGTTCTTC. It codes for CASSRKGGGAGAGEQFF.

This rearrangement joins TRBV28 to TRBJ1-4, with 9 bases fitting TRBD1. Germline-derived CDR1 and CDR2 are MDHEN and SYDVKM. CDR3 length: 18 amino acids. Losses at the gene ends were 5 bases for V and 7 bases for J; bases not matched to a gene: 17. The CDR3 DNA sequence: TGTGCCAGCAGTCCCTCGGGACAGGGAACAGGGTTAGGTGAAAAACTGTTTTTT. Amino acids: CASSPSGQGTGLGEKLFF. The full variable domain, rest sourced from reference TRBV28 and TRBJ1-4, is DVKVTQSSRYLVKRTGEKVFLECVQDMDHENMFWYRQDPGLGLRLIYFSYDVKMKEKGDIPEGYSVSREKKERFSLILESASTNQTSMYLCASSPSGQGTGLGEKLFFGSGTQLSVL.

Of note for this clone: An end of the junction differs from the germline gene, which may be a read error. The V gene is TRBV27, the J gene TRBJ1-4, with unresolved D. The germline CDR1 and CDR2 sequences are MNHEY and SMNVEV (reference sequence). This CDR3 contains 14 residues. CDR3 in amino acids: CASSLRHTKEKLFF. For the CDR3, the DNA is TGTGCCAGCAGTTTGAGGCATACTAAGGAAAAACTGTTTTTT.

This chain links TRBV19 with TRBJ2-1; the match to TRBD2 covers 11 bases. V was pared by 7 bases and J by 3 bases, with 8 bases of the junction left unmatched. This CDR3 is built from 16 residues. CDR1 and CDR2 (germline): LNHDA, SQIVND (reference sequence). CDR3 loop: CASTISGRALYNEQFF. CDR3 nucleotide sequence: TGTGCCAGTACTATTAGCGGGAGGGCCCTCTACAATGAGCAGTTCTTC. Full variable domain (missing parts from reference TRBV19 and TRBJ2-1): DGGITQSPKYLFRKEGQNVTLSCEQNLNHDAMYWYRQDPGQGLRLIYYSQIVNDFQKGDIAEGYSVSREKKESFPLTVTSAQKNPTAFYLCASTISGRALYNEQFFGPGTRLTVL.

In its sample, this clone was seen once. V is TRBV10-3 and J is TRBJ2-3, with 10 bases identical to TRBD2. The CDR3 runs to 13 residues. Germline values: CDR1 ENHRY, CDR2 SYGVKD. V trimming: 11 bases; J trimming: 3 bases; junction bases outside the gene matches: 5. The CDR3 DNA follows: TGTGCCCACGGACTAGCGGAGACAGATACGCAGTATTTT. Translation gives CAHGLAETDTQYF.

In nucleotides, the CDR3 is TGTGCCAGTAGTCAGGGGGGCACTGAAGCTTTCTTT. Residues: CASSQGGTEAFF. This chain links TRBV19 with TRBJ1-1; TRBD1 agrees at 7 bases. CDR1 is LNHDA, CDR2 SQIVND, per germline (reference sequence). J gave up 4 bases and V 5 bases, and 1 base lay outside the gene matches. This CDR3 has 12 amino acids.

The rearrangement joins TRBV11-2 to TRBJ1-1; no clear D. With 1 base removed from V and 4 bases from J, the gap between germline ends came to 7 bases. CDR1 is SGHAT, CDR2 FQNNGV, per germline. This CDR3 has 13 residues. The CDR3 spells CASSLGLATEAFF. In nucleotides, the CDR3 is TGTGCCAGCAGCTTAGGGCTCGCCACTGAAGCTTTCTTT.

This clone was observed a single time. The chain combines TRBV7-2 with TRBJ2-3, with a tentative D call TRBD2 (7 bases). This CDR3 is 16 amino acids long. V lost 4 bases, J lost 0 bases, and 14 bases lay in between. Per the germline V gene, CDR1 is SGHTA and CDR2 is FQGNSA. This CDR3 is CASSSIGGGSTDTQYF. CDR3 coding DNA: TGTGCCAGCAGCTCCATAGGGGGGGGGAGCACAGATACGCAGTATTTT.

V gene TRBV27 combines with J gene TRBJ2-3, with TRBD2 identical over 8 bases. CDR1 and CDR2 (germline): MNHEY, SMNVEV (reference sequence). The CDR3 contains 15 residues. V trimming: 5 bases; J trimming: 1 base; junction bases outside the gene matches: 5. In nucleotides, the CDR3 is TGTGCCAGCAGTCCCGGGGGGGGTGGCACAGATACGCAGTATTTT. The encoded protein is CASSPGGGGTDTQYF.

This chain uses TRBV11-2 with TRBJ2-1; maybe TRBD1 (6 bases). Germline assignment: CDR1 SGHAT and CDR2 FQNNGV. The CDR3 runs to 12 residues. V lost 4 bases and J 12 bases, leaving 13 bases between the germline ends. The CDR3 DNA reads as TGTGCCAGCAGCTCCCCTGTAGGGGGGCAGTTCTTC. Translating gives CASSSPVGGQFF.

DNA of the CDR3: TGTGCCAGCAGCCCAGTCGTACGAAACTATGGCTACACCTTC. Amino acids: CASSPVVRNYGYTF. The V call is TRBV5-5, the J call TRBJ1-2; D call uncertain. Per germline, CDR1 SGHKS and CDR2 YYEKEE (reference sequence). This CDR3 is 14 amino acids long. V lost 4 bases and J 2 bases, leaving 12 bases between the germline ends.

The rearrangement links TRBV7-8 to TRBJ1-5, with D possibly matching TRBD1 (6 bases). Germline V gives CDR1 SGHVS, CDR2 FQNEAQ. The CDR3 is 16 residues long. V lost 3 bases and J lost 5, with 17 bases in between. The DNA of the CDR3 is TGTGCCAGCAGCTTGGGGCCTGCAGGGGCCTATCAGCCCCAGCATTTT. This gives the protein CASSLGPAGAYQPQHF.